A selection of T cell receptor beta chains follows, all from one sample in a study of beta chain features in type 1 diabetes. The data were produced by immunoSEQ multiplex PCR, yet TCRdb's version contains in-frame clones alone and is incomplete. The sample records more than 300,000 clones, roughly 9.8% being singletons. Material: central memory CD4+ T cells from blood. All receptors derive from a man between 25 and 39 years old with type 1 diabetes. Each CDR3 is given with its conserved first and last residue. Fields, in order: CDR3 length, J gene, clone size, V gene, D gene, CDR3 protein, CDR3 DNA. D genes are given only for firm matches. Expanded clones get a size class; other rows say once, few or many, or leave the size out.

14 TRBJ2-1 few TRBV7-9 NA CASSPLGGLNEQFF TGTGCCAGCAGCCCTCTTGGAGGGTTGAATGAGCAGTTCTTC
14 TRBJ1-1 few TRBV7-9 NA CASSLVGMNTEAFF TGTGCCAGCAGCTTAGTTGGCATGAACACTGAAGCTTTCTTT
15 TRBJ2-3 many TRBV7-9 NA CASSLTRDSSDTQYF TGTGCCAGCAGCTTAACACGGGATTCATCAGATACGCAGTATTTT
16 TRBJ2-5 few TRBV7-2 TRBD2 CASSPGPASGQETQYF TGTGCCAGCAGCCCCGGCCCGGCTAGCGGACAAGAGACCCAGTACTTC
15 TRBJ2-4 NA TRBV5-5 TRBD2 CASSNSGRAGDIQYF TGTGCCAGCAGCAATAGCGGGAGGGCCGGAGACATTCAGTACTTC
13 TRBJ1-1 few TRBV7-8 NA CASRTSGDGEAFF TGTGCCAGCAGGACGTCCGGTGATGGCGAAGCTTTCTTT
12 TRBJ1-4 many TRBV7-6 NA CASSRTTEKLFF TGTGCCAGCAGCCGTACGACTGAAAAACTGTTTTTT
14 TRBJ1-5 few TRBV2 NA CASKPGYSNQPQHF TGTGCCAGCAAACCCGGTTATAGCAATCAGCCCCAGCATTTT
13 TRBJ1-1 few TRBV7-2 NA CASMMDLNTEAFF TGTGCCAGCATGATGGATCTGAACACTGAAGCTTTCTTT
14 TRBJ2-7 few TRBV28 TRBD1 CASRSGTGDYEQYF TGTGCCAGCAGATCCGGGACAGGGGACTACGAGCAGTACTTC
14 TRBJ1-5 NA TRBV19 NA CASSIGAGNQPQHF TGTGCCAGTAGTATAGGAGCGGGCAATCAGCCCCAGCATTTT
16 TRBJ1-1 many TRBV7-2 TRBD1 CASSSLGTGVHTEAFF TGTGCCAGCAGCTCCCTGGGGACAGGGGTTCACACTGAAGCTTTCTTT
14 TRBJ1-5 NA TRBV6-5 NA CASSATWGNQPQHF TGTGCCAGCAGTGCCACTTGGGGCAATCAGCCCCAGCATTTT
16 TRBJ2-1 NA TRBV5-1 TRBD2 CASRTGLAGPYNEQFF TGCGCCAGCAGGACGGGACTAGCGGGACCCTACAATGAGCAGTTCTTC
12 TRBJ2-5 few TRBV11-3 NA CASSLEGETQYF TGTGCCAGCAGCTTAGAGGGGGAGACCCAGTACTTC
14 TRBJ1-2 NA TRBV6-6 TRBD1 CASSSAQGAYGYTF TGTGCCAGCAGTTCGGCACAGGGGGCCTATGGCTACACCTTC
18 TRBJ2-2 few TRBV4-1 TRBD1 CASSQPTGRALNTGELFF TGCGCCAGCAGCCAACCGACAGGGCGTGCATTAAACACCGGGGAGCTGTTTTTT
14 TRBJ1-2 few TRBV6-5 NA CASSRGSTTYGYTF TGTGCCAGCAGCCGAGGGTCAACTACCTATGGCTACACCTTC
14 TRBJ1-2 few TRBV6-6 NA CASSRTEPNYGYTF TGTGCCAGCAGCCGGACGGAACCTAACTATGGCTACACCTTC
13 TRBJ1-2 few TRBV19 TRBD1 CASSDRELYGYTF TGTGCCAGCTCAGACAGGGAGTTGTATGGCTACACCTTC
19 TRBJ2-4 few TRBV4-2 TRBD2 CASSLWGTSGRAAKNIQYF TGTGCCAGCAGCTTGTGGGGGACTAGCGGGAGGGCGGCCAAAAACATTCAGTACTTC
13 TRBJ2-1 NA TRBV5-1 NA CASSLGAGREQFF TGCGCCAGCAGCTTGGGGGCAGGCAGAGAGCAGTTCTTC
15 TRBJ2-1 NA TRBV9 TRBD2 CASSVGREPPNEQFF TGTGCCAGCAGCGTGGGGCGGGAGCCCCCCAATGAGCAGTTCTTC
15 TRBJ2-5 NA TRBV28 NA CASSSQTGTGETQYF TGTGCCAGCAGTTCTCAGACAGGTACTGGTGAGACCCAGTACTTC
12 TRBJ2-1 few TRBV6-6 NA CASSPRSDEQFF TGTGCCAGCAGCCCCCGGAGCGATGAGCAGTTCTTC
14 TRBJ2-7 NA TRBV7-2 TRBD2 CASSQTSGLYEQYF TGTGCCAGCAGCCAGACTAGCGGGCTCTACGAGCAGTACTTC
15 TRBJ1-2 NA TRBV6-6 TRBD1 CASSSPDRSNYGYTF TGTGCCAGCAGTTCGCCGGACAGGTCTAACTATGGCTACACCTTC
15 TRBJ1-3 few TRBV4-3 NA CASSQDHGWGNTIYF TGCGCCAGCAGCCAAGATCATGGCTGGGGAAACACCATATATTTT
15 TRBJ1-5 NA TRBV7-8 NA CASSLAGTSNQPQHF TGTGCCAGCAGCTTAGCGGGGACAAGCAATCAGCCCCAGCATTTT
18 TRBJ1-1 few TRBV5-4 TRBD1 CASSPGPGTGGMGTEAFF TGTGCCAGCAGCCCTGGCCCCGGGACAGGGGGCATGGGCACTGAAGCTTTCTTT
18 TRBJ2-7 many TRBV4-3 TRBD1 CASSQDAHGTDLHYEQYF TGCGCCAGCAGCCAAGATGCTCACGGGACAGATCTGCACTACGAGCAGTACTTC
13 TRBJ1-2 NA TRBV30 NA CTWSVGGTYGYTF TGTACCTGGAGTGTAGGTGGGACCTATGGCTACACCTTC
12 TRBJ2-3 NA TRBV9 NA CASSVGKDTQYF TGTGCCAGCAGCGTAGGGAAGGATACGCAGTATTTT
15 TRBJ2-1 few TRBV7-3 NA CASSVGSSSYNEQFF TGTGCCAGCAGTGTGGGCAGTAGCTCCTACAATGAGCAGTTCTTC
19 TRBJ2-3 few TRBV9 TRBD2 CASSVGASGSRGSTDTQYF TGTGCCAGCAGCGTAGGGGCTAGCGGGAGTAGGGGAAGCACAGATACGCAGTATTTT
13 TRBJ1-2 many TRBV7-2 TRBD1 CASSPGTGMGYTF TGTGCCAGCAGCCCCGGGACAGGGATGGGCTACACCTTC
15 TRBJ2-1 NA TRBV15 TRBD2 CATSRDLAGDYEQFF TGTGCCACCAGCAGAGATTTAGCGGGAGACTATGAGCAGTTCTTC
12 TRBJ1-1 NA TRBV18 NA CASSWGSTEAFF TGTGCCAGCTCATGGGGGTCTACTGAAGCTTTCTTT
15 TRBJ2-5 many TRBV23-1 TRBD1 CASSQWERGLATQYF TGCGCCAGCAGTCAATGGGAAAGGGGGCTCGCTACCCAGTACTTC
14 TRBJ2-5 many TRBV11-2 TRBD1 CASSRGQDRETQYF TGTGCCAGCAGCCGAGGACAGGATCGAGAGACCCAGTACTTC